These 11 T cell receptor beta chains were all obtained from the same sample, sequenced in a study of T cells in tuberculosis. Using immunoSEQ multiplex PCR, the repertoire was profiled, and TCRdb retains in-frame clones only, with some absent. Of around 33,000 clones detected, approximately 94% appear once; the ten largest clones hold 10% to 12%. Time point of the sample: new active TB diagnosis, blood taken before or within 7 days of starting treatment. The specimen comprised PBMCs, sampled at tuberculosis diagnosis. The receptor set was obtained from an adult with tuberculosis.

The chain combines TRBV4-1 with TRBJ2-5; TRBD1 might be the D (8 bases). Trimming cost V 2 bases and J 4 bases, with 20 bases left between them. This CDR3 comprises 17 residues. Germline V lookup: CDR1 MGHRA, CDR2 YSYEKL. Written as DNA, the CDR3 is TGCGCCAGCAGCCAAAACGTTGCTAGCGGACAGGGAGAGACCCAGTACTTC. Its translation is CASSQNVASGQGETQYF.

This chain's CDR3 is CASSLGRVNEQFF. The CDR3 DNA is TGTGCCAGCAGCTTAGGCCGGGTGAATGAGCAGTTCTTC. The chain is built from TRBV13 and TRBJ2-1; no clear D gene. The germline CDR1 and CDR2 sequences are PRHDT and FYEKMQ (reference sequence). V was pared by 0 bases and J by 7 bases, with 7 bases between. The CDR3 length is 13 residues.

The rearrangement uses TRBV11-3 and TRBJ2-5, with 11 bases fitting TRBD2. The CDR3 is 15 amino acids. The germline V gene encodes CDR1 SGHNT and CDR2 YENEEA. V lost 5 bases and J lost 3; bases outside the gene matches: 5. The CDR3 coding sequence is TGTGCCAGCAGCGTATATAGCGGGAGGGAAGAGACCCAGTACTTC. This codes for CASSVYSGREETQYF.

This clone was detected only once. This sequence joins TRBV28 and TRBJ2-2; TRBD1 matches at 7 bases. Trimming cost V 5 bases and J 4 bases; bases outside gene matches: 7. The CDR3 covers 15 residues. Per germline, CDR1 MDHEN and CDR2 SYDVKM. The CDR3 region is CASSHRGLITGELFF. The CDR3 DNA sequence: TGTGCCAGCAGTCACAGGGGATTAATCACCGGGGAGCTGTTTTTT.

Written as DNA, the CDR3 is TGTGCCAGCAGTGAACAAGAAGACAGTGGTAGCTACACCTTC. Translating gives CASSEQEDSGSYTF. This chain connects TRBV2 to TRBJ1-2; possibly TRBD1 for D (5 bases). The CDR3 sequence is 14 residues long. V lost 2 bases and J 9 bases, leaving 16 bases between the germline ends. From germline, CDR1 is SNHLY and CDR2 FYNNEI.

The chain carries TRBV7-2 and TRBJ2-3; 9 bases match TRBD2. CDR1 is SGHTA, CDR2 FQGNSA, per germline. The V gene end was trimmed by 5 bases and the J gene end by 7 bases; junction bases not matched to a gene: 10. CDR3 length: 15 residues. CDR3 amino acids: CASSPGTSLLNTQYF. DNA of the CDR3: TGTGCCAGCAGCCCCGGGACTAGCTTATTAAATACGCAGTATTTT.

V and J are TRBV9 and TRBJ2-5, with 14 nucleotides matching TRBD2. V lost 3 bases, J lost 7 bases, and 5 bases stayed unmatched. Germline assignment: CDR1 SGDLS and CDR2 YYNGEE. The CDR3 has 15 residues. The DNA for the CDR3 is TGTGCCAGCAGCGGAGGCGGGACTAGCGGGGGGACCCAGTACTTC. This codes for CASSGGGTSGGTQYF.

The rearrangement links TRBV27 to TRBJ2-1, with 9 bases aligning to TRBD2. Trimming at V came to 6 bases and at J to 5 bases, leaving 8 bases not matched to a gene. The CDR3 loop spans 15 amino acids. The V gene's germline CDR1 is MNHEY and CDR2 SMNVEV (reference sequence). The chain's CDR3 is CASRPLAGKNNEQFF. Written as DNA, the CDR3 is TGTGCCAGCAGGCCGCTAGCGGGAAAAAACAATGAGCAGTTCTTC.

This sequence joins TRBV6-5 and TRBJ1-1; D unclear. Germline assignment: CDR1 MNHEY and CDR2 SVGAGI. V was clipped by 6 bases and J by 2 bases, with 16 bases between them. CDR3 size: 15 residues. CDR3 nucleotide sequence: TGTGCCAGCAGCCCTAATGACATTGTCAACACTGAAGCTTTCTTT. Translated: CASSPNDIVNTEAFF.

The chain uses TRBV5-1 and TRBJ1-3; D ambiguous. Per germline, CDR1 SGHRS and CDR2 YFSETQ. Trimming shortened V by 0 bases and J by 1 base, and 11 bases separated the two germline ends. The CDR3 runs to 16 residues. For the CDR3, the DNA is TGCGCCAGCAGCTTGGGCCAGATCTCTTCTGGAAACACCATATATTTT. Translation: CASSLGQISSGNTIYF.

The rearrangement uses TRBV19 and TRBJ1-6; 9 bases line up with TRBD1. The CDR3 spans 16 residues. With V trimmed by 5 bases and J by 6 bases, 8 bases remained unmatched. Germline V gives CDR1 LNHDA, CDR2 SQIVND (reference sequence). The DNA of the CDR3 is TGTGCCAGTAGTCAACGGACAGGGGTTGGTAATTCACCCCTCCACTTT. It yields the protein CASSQRTGVGNSPLHF.